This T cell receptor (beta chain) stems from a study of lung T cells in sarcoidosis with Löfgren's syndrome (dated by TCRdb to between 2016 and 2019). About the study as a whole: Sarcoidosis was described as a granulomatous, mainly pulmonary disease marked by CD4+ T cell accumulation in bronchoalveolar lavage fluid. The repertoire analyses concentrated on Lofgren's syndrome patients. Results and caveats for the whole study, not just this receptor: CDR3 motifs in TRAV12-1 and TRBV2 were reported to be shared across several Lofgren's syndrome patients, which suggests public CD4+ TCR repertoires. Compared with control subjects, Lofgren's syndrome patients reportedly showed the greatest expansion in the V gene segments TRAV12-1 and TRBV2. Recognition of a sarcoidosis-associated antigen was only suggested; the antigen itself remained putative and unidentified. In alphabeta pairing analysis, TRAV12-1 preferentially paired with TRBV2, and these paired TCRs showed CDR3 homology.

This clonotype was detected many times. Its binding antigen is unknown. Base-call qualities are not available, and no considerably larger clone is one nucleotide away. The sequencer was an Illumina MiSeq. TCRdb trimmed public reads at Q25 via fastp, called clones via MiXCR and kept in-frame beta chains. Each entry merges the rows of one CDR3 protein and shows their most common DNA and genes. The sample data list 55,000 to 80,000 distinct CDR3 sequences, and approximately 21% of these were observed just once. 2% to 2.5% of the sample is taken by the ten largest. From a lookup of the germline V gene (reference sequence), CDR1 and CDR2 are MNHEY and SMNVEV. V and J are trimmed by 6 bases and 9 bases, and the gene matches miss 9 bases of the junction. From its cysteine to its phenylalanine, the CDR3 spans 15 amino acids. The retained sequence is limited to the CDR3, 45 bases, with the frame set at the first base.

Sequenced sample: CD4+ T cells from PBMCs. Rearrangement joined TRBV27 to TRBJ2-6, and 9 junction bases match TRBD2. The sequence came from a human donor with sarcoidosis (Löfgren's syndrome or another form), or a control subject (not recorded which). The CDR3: CASRSLAGALNVLTF. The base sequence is TGTGCCAGCAGGTCCTTAGCGGGGGCCCTCAACGTCCTGACTTTC.